This TCR beta chain was obtained from a study of shared clonotypes between healthy human individuals (dated by TCRdb to about 2020). The study in broad terms: The cohort included a few men and a couple of women between 18 and 49 years of age. Per donor, three plates each were used for CD4 naive and CD4 memory, two for CD8 naive, and one for CD8 memory. To estimate repertoire size and how much clonotype sharing occurs between individuals, the study deeply sequenced the blood TCR repertoires of about five healthy adults. To increase sequencing depth and limit assay-specific biases, different laboratories used diverse techniques to prepare libraries and sequence TCR repertoires. Between about 0.8 and 9 billion PBMCs per donor were obtained by leukapheresis.

On the study overall, not on this receptor specifically: The small number of donors limited the genetic and exposure-history diversity represented. Across four donors, about 4.5% of naive CD4, roughly 3.5% of naive CD8, under 2.5% of memory CD4, and around 0.4% of memory CD8 clonotypes were shared. Even with the large sequencing depth, rarefaction of the sorted-subset datasets indicated that sequencing was incomplete. Higher generation probabilities were observed for clonotypes shared by all four sorted-subset donors than for non-shared clonotypes. Naive subsets generally had larger estimated clonotype richness than memory subsets. Only blood was sampled, and tissue TCR repertoires likely differ from those in blood. Pairwise subsampling led to the expectation that sequencing depth would affect the degree of clonotype sharing among donors.

A remark on this clone: Its target antigen remains unknown. No base quality values were provided; no much bigger clone lies one nucleotide off.

The donors were healthy, HIV-negative adults who had no recently reported acute infections or vaccinations. Every donor was a Caucasian adult living in Nashville, Tennessee, USA. CD4+ T cells were enriched by magnetic negative selection; naive cells were then positively selected on CD45RA, and the negative fraction formed the memory subset. Blood was collected by leukapheresis, and PBMCs were isolated by Ficoll-Histopaque density gradient centrifugation and then cryopreserved in liquid nitrogen vapor phase. Analytical flow cytometry was used to check the purity and quantity of every magnetically sorted T cell population. Each sorted fraction had its genomic DNA isolated and then quantified by UV absorbance on a Nanodrop 2000c. CDR1 is given as SEHNR and CDR2 as FQNEAQ, both from the germline V gene (reference sequence). Trimming takes 4 bases from V and 7 bases from J, and the germline ends sit 14 bases apart. There are 13 amino acids in the CDR3, from cysteine to phenylalanine inclusive. Only CDR3 DNA remains: 39 bases, in frame from the first base.

Using the deep immunoSEQ assay, TCR CDR3 regions were amplified from genomic DNA by multiplex PCR. Extracted genomic DNA from each cell subset was distributed evenly across all wells of several immunoSEQ 96-well plates, and each plate was treated as a replicate. Each replicate PCR for sorted subsets received 200 ng genomic DNA, equal to about 30,000 T cell genomes. Purified libraries were measured with a Qubit 3.0 fluorometer, size-checked on a Bioanalyzer 2100, and measured again with the KAPA Library Quantification kit. Every immunoSEQ 96-well plate was sequenced on a dedicated single-read 150-cycle Illumina NextSeq 550 flow cell. As for the authors' bioinformatics: Because the immunoSEQ output included only junctional sequences and no quality scores, the filtering could not be the same as the filtering used for full-length reads. To assign V/J genes and CDR3, sequences were annotated using PyIR, a Python wrapper for IgBLAST v1.9, with IMGT germline references. Reads were filtered out if the reads had weak V/J assignments (E-value above 1e-6), no CDR3, stop codons, out-of-frame junctions, or ambiguous translated residues. V3J clonotypes were defined as sequences sharing the same inferred V gene, J gene, and CDR3 amino acid sequence. Percentage overlap between repertoires was calculated by dividing the number of shared unique clonotypes by the size of the smaller repertoire. Richness of each repertoire was evaluated using RTK rarefaction, the Chao1 estimator, and Recon v2.1 estimates of unobserved clonotypes. For all TCRbeta clonotypes obtained by the gDNA method from a few donors, generation probabilities were computed with OLGA. Sourced from immuneACCESS, this table was stored by TCRdb with only in-frame sequences that have V and J called. A share of the clones is absent; for the studies checked, an unresolved V gene accounts for under half, and the remainder has no known explanation. V and J calls plus clone size are reproduced from that table; the DNA served to infer D and trimming. This sample lists over a million clones; about 80% were detected once. The top ten hold 0.6% to 0.7% of the sample.

The sequence joins TRBV7-9 to TRBJ2-7; a tentative D match to TRBD1 spans 7 bases. This sequence was found in a man in his late teens or twenties in good health. Some clones in this sample may be carry-over from other donors' samples. Sequenced: memory CD4+ T cells from PBMCs. The sample's cell subset or site, from its label and the paper: CD45RA-negative fraction. CDR3 sequence: CASSSYRGGEQYF. The nucleotide sequence reads as follows: TGTGCCAGCAGCTCCTACAGGGGAGGAGAGCAGTACTTC.